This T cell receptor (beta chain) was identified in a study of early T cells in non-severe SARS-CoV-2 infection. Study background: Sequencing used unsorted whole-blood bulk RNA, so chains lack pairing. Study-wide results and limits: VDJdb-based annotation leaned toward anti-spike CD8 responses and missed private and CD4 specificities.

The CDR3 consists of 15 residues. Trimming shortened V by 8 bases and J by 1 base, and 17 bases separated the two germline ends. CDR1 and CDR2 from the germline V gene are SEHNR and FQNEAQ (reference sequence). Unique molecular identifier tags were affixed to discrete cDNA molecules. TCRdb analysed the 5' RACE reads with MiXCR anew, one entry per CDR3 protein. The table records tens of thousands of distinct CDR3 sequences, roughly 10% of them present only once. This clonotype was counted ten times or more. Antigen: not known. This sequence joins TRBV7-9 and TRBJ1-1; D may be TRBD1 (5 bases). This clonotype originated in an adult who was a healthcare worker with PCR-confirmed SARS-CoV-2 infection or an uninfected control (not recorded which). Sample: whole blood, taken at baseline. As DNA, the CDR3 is TGTGCCAGCGGCCATTCCAGGGACCAGAACACTGAAGCTTTCTTT. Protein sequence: CASGHSRDQNTEAFF. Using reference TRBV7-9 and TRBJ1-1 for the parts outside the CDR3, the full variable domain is DTGVSQNPRHKITKRGQNVTFRCDPISEHNRLYWYRQTLGQGPEFLTYFQNEAQLEKSRLLSDRFSAERPKGSFSTLEIQRTEQGDSAMYLCASGHSRDQNTEAFFGQGTRLTVV.